This TCR beta chain was sequenced in a study of PD-L1 blockade in urothelial cancer (dated by TCRdb to the late 2010s). In terms of the full investigation: Therapy was started around 2014 for all patients, and atezolizumab 1,200 mg was administered intravenously every 3 weeks. Some 29 patients had pretreatment blood TCR-seq, some 25 had at least one posttreatment blood collection, and some 25 had tumor TCR-seq. Pretreatment tumor samples, along with matched peripheral blood serially collected before and after atezolizumab treatment, were subjected to TCR sequencing. Durable clinical benefit was defined as progression-free survival longer than 6 months, and TCR features were also tested against progression-free and overall survival. About 90% of the roughly 29 patients were males with bladder-origin urothelial cancer, and about 65% of the roughly 30 reported a prior smoking history. Somatic, immune and clinical correlates of response to PD-L1 blockade with atezolizumab in urothelial cancer were the focus of an exploratory multi-omic analysis. An ECOG performance status of 0 or 1 was recorded for the patients, and 0 to 3 prior chemotherapy regimens had been received by the patients. In the same patients who had TCR sequencing, pretreatment tumors also underwent whole exome sequencing and RNA sequencing. Blood samples yielded a median of about 150,000 T cells and more than 75,000 unique TCRs, with median clonality 0.080. Blood samples were analyzed 3 weeks after the start of treatment (second dose) and 6 weeks after the start of treatment. Nine or ten patients reached durable clinical benefit, while fewer than 25 patients did not.

Trimming takes 3 bases off V and 5 bases off J; junction bases not matched to a gene: 14. The CDR3 goes from the cysteine to the phenylalanine over 17 residues. Just the 51-base CDR3 DNA is kept, in frame starting at base 1. The germline V gene encodes CDR1 SGHRS and CDR2 YFSETQ. Synthetic TCR analog templates were spiked into each PCR to estimate absolute template abundance from read counts. TCRbeta CDR3 regions were amplified from genomic DNA with bias-controlled V and J gene primers using the immunoSEQ assay. Sequencing of rearranged TCRbeta segments was done at approximately 20X coverage. On the study's bioinformatics: Sequencing errors were corrected by clustering and CDR3s were annotated against IMGT to assign V, D and J genes. Only productive TCRbeta rearrangements were used in downstream analyses, excluding out-of-frame or stop-codon sequences. To compute clonality, Shannon entropy was normalized by the log of the number of unique productive sequences and then subtracted from one. Fisher's exact test with Benjamini-Hochberg correction, at a threshold of adjusted p below 0.01, was used to find clones that differed between time points or between blood and tumor. TCRdb carries this immuneACCESS record with in-frame sequences only. Its versions omit some clonotypes, under half of them owing to an unresolved V gene in the studies checked, with the rest unexplained. V, J and clone size derive from that table, while D and trimming were established from the DNA sequence. This sample has approximately 50,000 clones in its table, and around 80% of those were observed once. 3% to 4% of the sample rests with the top ten.

On this clone itself: The target of this receptor is not known. The sample holds no much larger clone one base away, and base qualities are not on file.

The time point label, as the study defines it: pretreatment peripheral blood. The cohort included about 27 patients with locally advanced or metastatic urothelial carcinoma who were treated at Memorial Sloan Kettering on a trial protocol. Peripheral blood mononuclear cells were collected pretreatment and during treatment, at between 1 and 8 total time points per patient. The Qiagen DNeasy Blood extraction kit was used to purify genomic DNA from total PBMCs and tumor samples. Collected pretreatment and during treatment, PBMCs were isolated and stored as previously described. The study at large found these results: Patients with durable benefit showed greater expansion of tumor-associated TCR clones in peripheral blood 3 weeks after starting treatment (n ≈ 23, p = 0.022). A pretreatment peripheral blood TCR clonality below the median was linked to improved progression-free and overall survival. Because the sample size was small (n of about 30) and many exploratory analyses were performed, the results are intended to be hypothesis-generating.

The sequenced sample was PBMCs, obtained around atezolizumab (anti-PD-L1) treatment. The clonotype comes from a man between 65 and 85 years old with urothelial cancer. The chain was built from TRBV5-1 and TRBJ2-7; 10 bases in the middle match TRBD2. The CDR3 region has the sequence CASSSPRASGSMDEQYF. The nucleotide sequence reads TGCGCCAGCAGCTCTCCTAGGGCTAGCGGGAGTATGGACGAGCAGTACTTC. The reference TRBV5-1 and TRBJ2-7 proteins fill in what lies around the CDR3, so the full variable domain reads KAGVTQTPRYLIKTRGQQVTLSCSPISGHRSVSWYQQTPGQGLQFLFEYFSETQRNKGNFPGRFSGRQFSNSRSEMNVSTLELGDSALYLCASSSPRASGSMDEQYFGPGTRLTVT.